One and the same sample provided the 20 T cell receptor beta chains below, sequenced in a study of response to subunit inactivated influenza vaccine. TCRdb processed the RT-PCR reads anew with MiXCR; each CDR3 protein has one entry. The sample gives just under 550,000 distinct CDR3 sequences, under 30% of which show up once; 2.5% to 3% is in the top ten. These data were likewise used in another study, on T cells expressing NK-cell markers. That paper states: TCR beta cDNA was generated via 5'RACE template switching incorporating UMIs.

The specimen comprised CD4+ T cells sorted from PBMCs, sampled roughly 12 days after vaccination. The receptors shown here come from a man aged 45-65 years who received an inactivated influenza vaccine.

The CDR3 region is CASRPTRSSYNEQFF. CDR3 DNA: TGTGCCAGCAGGCCGACTAGGAGCTCCTACAATGAGCAGTTCTTC. The V and J genes are TRBV27 and TRBJ2-1; tentatively, D is TRBD2 (6 bases). V was cut by 6 bases and J by 0 bases, with 12 bases left in between. The CDR3 has 15 residues. Germline assignment: CDR1 MNHEY and CDR2 SMNVEV (reference sequence).

J is TRBJ2-3 and V is TRBV7-2, with 8 bases aligning to TRBD2. CDR1 and CDR2 from the germline V gene are SGHTA and FQGNSA. The CDR3 spans 15 residues. Trimming at V came to 1 base and at J to 8 bases, leaving 8 bases not matched to a gene. The CDR3 reads CASSLESGGRGTQYF. CDR3 bases: TGTGCCAGCAGCTTAGAGAGCGGGGGCCGGGGTACGCAGTATTTT.

This clonotype was seen a few times. V gene TRBV7-9 combines with J gene TRBJ2-1; D call uncertain. The ends were cut back, 5 bases at V and 5 bases at J, with 10 bases in the middle. The germline CDR1 and CDR2 sequences are SEHNR and FQNEAQ (reference sequence). CDR3 size: 13 residues. The CDR3 nucleotides are TGTGCCAGCAGCCAGACACAAAACAATGAGCAGTTCTTC. It codes for CASSQTQNNEQFF.

This clonotype turned up a few times. Mismatch with germline at one junction end may stem from a read error. The rearrangement links TRBV25-1 to TRBJ2-1, with D tentatively TRBD1 (5 bases). The CDR3 has 14 amino acids. From germline, CDR1 is MGHDK and CDR2 SYGVNS. CDR3 sequence (DNA): TGTGCCAGCAGTCACTTCCAGGGATACACTGAGCAGTTCTTC. This gives the protein CASSHFQGYTEQFF.

V is TRBV20-1 and J is TRBJ2-3; 10 nucleotides match TRBD2. CDR1 and CDR2 from the germline V gene are DFQATT and SNEGSKA (reference sequence). The CDR3 sequence is 14 residues long. Trimming removed 1 base from V and 8 bases from J; junction bases left unmatched: 6. CDR3 nucleotide sequence: TGCAGTGCTAGAGTAGAAGCGGGAGGGGGTACGCAGTATTTT. It translates to CSARVEAGGGTQYF.

This clonotype was counted only a few times. The genes are TRBV29-1 and TRBJ1-2; 7 nucleotides line up with TRBD1. The ends lost 2 bases at V and 2 bases at J; junction bases unmatched: 8. The CDR3 extends over 15 amino acids. Germline V gene data show CDR1 as SQVTM and CDR2 as ANQGSEA. The CDR3 DNA reads as TGCAGCGTTGAACGACAGGGAATTGGGAACTATGGCTACACCTTC. Translated, it gives CSVERQGIGNYGYTF.

J is TRBJ2-1 and V is TRBV4-1; no reliable D call. This CDR3 is 15 amino acids long. Trimming left V 4 bases short and J 7 bases short, with 17 bases between. The V gene's germline CDR1 is MGHRA and CDR2 YSYEKL. The CDR3 spells CASSPRAHRWNEQFF. CDR3 bases: TGCGCCAGCAGCCCCCGGGCCCATCGCTGGAATGAGCAGTTCTTC.

This clonotype occurred a few times. This sequence joins TRBV29-1 and TRBJ2-1; no clear D. The V and J ends lost 3 bases and 4 bases respectively, with 7 bases between them. Germline CDR1 reads SQVTM; CDR2 reads ANQGSEA. The CDR3 totals 12 residues. CDR3 DNA: TGCAGCGTTGACAGGATGTACAATGAGCAGTTCTTC. Its protein product is CSVDRMYNEQFF.

The DNA for the CDR3 is TGTGCCAGCAGTTCCCGGACAGAGCTGGGGGGCTACACCTTC. Protein: CASSSRTELGGYTF. V gene TRBV6-5 combines with J gene TRBJ1-2; D may be TRBD1 (6 bases). The V gene lost 4 bases and the J gene lost 8 bases, with 17 bases spanning the gap. Looked up from germline, CDR1 is MNHEY and CDR2 is SVGAGI. This CDR3 contains 14 residues.

This chain connects TRBV6-6 to TRBJ2-7; D is unclear. V lost 8 bases, J lost 7 bases, and 6 bases lay in between. The CDR3 spans 9 residues. The V gene's germline CDR1 is MNHNY and CDR2 SVGAGI (reference sequence). The CDR3 bases are TGTGCCAGCGGTCTAGAGCAGTACTTC. Translation gives CASGLEQYF.

This sequence joins TRBV20-1 and TRBJ2-7; D ambiguous. The germline CDR1 and CDR2 sequences are DFQATT and SNEGSKA (reference sequence). The V end was cut by 6 bases, the J end by 6 bases, with 21 bases between. The CDR3 runs 14 residues. The CDR3 is CSATKTSPKGEQYF. The CDR3 coding sequence is TGCAGTGCAACGAAGACAAGTCCAAAGGGCGAGCAGTACTTC.

With regard to this clonotype: The junction departs from germline at one end; a sequencing error may be responsible. This sequence joins TRBV24-1 and TRBJ2-3, with D tentatively TRBD1 (7 bases). CDR1 is KGHDR, CDR2 SFDVKD, per germline. The CDR3 covers 11 residues. The CDR3 sequence is CATSAAGQLDF. The CDR3 nucleotides are TGTGCCACCAGTGCCGCGGGACAGCTAGATTTT.

This clonotype was counted between two and nine times. J is TRBJ1-5 and V is TRBV10-3; D ambiguous. The CDR3 spans 12 residues. V was cut by 5 bases and J by 5 bases, with 7 bases left in between. Per germline, CDR1 ENHRY and CDR2 SYGVKD. Here the CDR3 DNA reads TGTGCCATCAGTATGAGGGATCAGCCCCAGCATTTT. Protein product: CAISMRDQPQHF.

The chain uses TRBV20-1 and TRBJ1-2, with D unresolved. CDR3 length: 13 amino acids. V lost 6 bases to trimming and J lost 3 bases, with 14 bases between them. Germline-derived CDR1 and CDR2 are DFQATT and SNEGSKA (reference sequence). CDR3 sequence reads: CSAGRQTDYGYTF. The DNA of the CDR3 is TGCAGTGCCGGACGCCAAACCGACTATGGCTACACCTTC.

Only a few counts were recorded for this clonotype. The chain carries TRBV20-1 and TRBJ1-4; D not resolved. Germline V gene sequence: CDR1 DFQATT, CDR2 SNEGSKA (reference sequence). The germline V and J ends were trimmed by 3 bases and 0 bases, with 8 bases remaining between them. CDR3 length: 14 residues. The CDR3 region is CSARKDATNEKLFF. As DNA, the CDR3 is TGCAGTGCTAGGAAAGATGCAACTAATGAAAAACTGTTTTTT.

This clonotype was counted only a few times. The chain couples TRBV4-2 to TRBJ2-3; no reliable D call. V lost 3 bases to trimming and J lost 5 bases, with 12 bases between them. The CDR3 sequence is 14 residues long. Germline values: CDR1 LGHNA, CDR2 YNFKEQ. The CDR3: CASSQGPLEDTQYF. As DNA, the CDR3 is TGTGCCAGCAGCCAGGGCCCTTTGGAAGATACGCAGTATTTT.

The V call is TRBV28, the J call TRBJ2-3; D not certain. This CDR3 is built from 15 residues. Germline V lookup: CDR1 MDHEN, CDR2 SYDVKM. The V end was cut by 1 base, the J end by 4 bases, with 12 bases between. The DNA of the CDR3 is TGTGCCAGCAGTTTATTTGGCGCCGGGCCAGATACGCAGTATTTT. It translates to CASSLFGAGPDTQYF. The full variable domain, completed using reference TRBV28 and TRBJ2-3, is DVKVTQSSRYLVKRTGEKVFLECVQDMDHENMFWYRQDPGLGLRLIYFSYDVKMKEKGDIPEGYSVSREKKERFSLILESASTNQTSMYLCASSLFGAGPDTQYFGPGTRLTVL.

This clonotype was picked up many times. The V call is TRBV5-1, the J call TRBJ2-3, with 8 bases identical to TRBD2. Looked up from germline, CDR1 is SGHRS and CDR2 is YFSETQ. The CDR3 has 15 amino acids. V shed 4 bases and J 5 bases; nucleotides not matched to a gene: 9. The CDR3 here is CASSPGTSRRDTQYF. The CDR3 DNA sequence: TGCGCCAGCAGCCCCGGGACTAGTCGGAGAGATACGCAGTATTTT.

The chain recombines TRBV5-1 with TRBJ2-1, with D possibly being TRBD1 or TRBD2 (5 bases each). CDR3 size: 15 residues. Germline V gene sequence: CDR1 SGHRS, CDR2 YFSETQ. V shed 0 bases and J shed 4 bases, with 11 bases lying between them. CDR3 sequence reads: CASSLVGEAYNEQFF. The CDR3 coding sequence is TGCGCCAGCAGCTTGGTGGGGGAAGCTTACAATGAGCAGTTCTTC.

The rearrangement joins TRBV20-1 to TRBJ2-3, with 8 bases fitting TRBD2. Germline CDR1 DFQATT, CDR2 SNEGSKA (reference sequence). V trimming: 5 bases; J trimming: 4 bases; junction bases outside the gene matches: 11. This CDR3 comprises 15 residues. CDR3 residues: CSASAGSGTADTQYF. Written as DNA, the CDR3 is TGCAGTGCTTCAGCGGGTAGCGGGACGGCAGATACGCAGTATTTT.